These 17 T cell receptor beta chains originate from one sample sequenced in a study of blood T cell repertoires in COVID-19 (TCRdb year 2020). Libraries were constructed by the immunoSEQ multiplex PCR assay. The source is immuneACCESS, and TCRdb retained only in-frame sequences with V and J called. Part of the clones is not carried over; for the studies checked, unresolved V genes explain less than half of this, and the remainder is unexplained. This sample has about 130,000 clones in its table, and about four fifths of those were observed once. The ten most abundant clones make up 3% of the sample. Sequenced material: peripheral blood. These receptors were taken from an elderly woman with acute or convalescent COVID-19.

The V and J genes are TRBV2 and TRBJ1-6; D gene unclear. Trimming pared 8 bases from V and 5 bases from J, leaving 7 bases between. This CDR3 spans 12 amino acids. CDR1 is SNHLY, CDR2 FYNNEI, per germline. CDR3: CASGEHNSPLHF. The CDR3 nucleotides read TGTGCCAGCGGGGAGCATAATTCACCCCTCCACTTT.

This chain connects TRBV18 to TRBJ2-7, with D possibly matching TRBD2 (5 bases). Germline-derived CDR1 and CDR2 are KGHSH and LQKENI. V lost 0 bases and J 5 bases, leaving 8 bases between the germline ends. The CDR3 totals 13 residues. The CDR3 DNA is TGTGCCAGCTCACCACCTACTAGGGACGAGCAGTACTTC. Protein sequence: CASSPPTRDEQYF.

This chain joins TRBV5-1 and TRBJ1-4, with TRBD1 matching 9 bases. V shed 4 bases and J 6 bases; nucleotides not matched to a gene: 7. CDR1 is SGHRS, CDR2 YFSETQ, per germline. The CDR3 has 15 residues. The DNA of the CDR3 is TGCGCCAGCAGCCGCACCACAGGGGGCTATGAAAAACTGTTTTTT. Its protein product is CASSRTTGGYEKLFF.

This chain links TRBV6-5 with TRBJ1-5; TRBD1 agrees at 10 bases. CDR1 and CDR2 from the germline V gene are MNHEY and SVGAGI. V was pared by 7 bases and J by 6 bases, with 6 bases of the junction left unmatched. The CDR3 covers 14 residues. The CDR3 bases are TGTGCCAGCACCGGGACAGGGGTGGGTCAGCCCCAGCATTTT. Translated: CASTGTGVGQPQHF.

This rearrangement joins TRBV19 to TRBJ2-4; 9 nucleotides align to TRBD1. The V segment lost 3 bases and the J segment 1 base; nucleotides outside the gene matches: 4. The germline V gene has CDR1 LNHDA and CDR2 SQIVND (reference sequence). The CDR3 has 16 residues. The CDR3 sequence: CASSIPGTGAKNIQYF. CDR3 in DNA: TGTGCCAGTAGTATTCCCGGGACAGGGGCCAAAAACATTCAGTACTTC.

V is TRBV5-1 and J is TRBJ1-1; no clear D gene. The CDR3 spans 13 residues. The germline V gene has CDR1 SGHRS and CDR2 YFSETQ. Trimming removed 2 bases at V and 2 bases at J, with 7 bases between. The CDR3: CASSFGQNTEAFF. DNA of the CDR3: TGCGCCAGCAGCTTTGGGCAAAACACTGAAGCTTTCTTT.

This chain connects TRBV6-5 to TRBJ2-5; tentative D call: TRBD2 (6 bases). The CDR3 runs to 14 residues. Germline V lookup: CDR1 MNHEY, CDR2 SVGAGI. V lost 4 bases and J lost 3, with 12 bases in between. CDR3 protein: CASSSGREKETQYF. The DNA of the CDR3 is TGTGCCAGCAGTTCCGGTCGGGAGAAAGAGACCCAGTACTTC.

The genes are TRBV6-2 or TRBV6-3 and TRBJ1-2; D unclear. Looked up from germline, CDR1 is MNHEY and CDR2 is SVGEGT. CDR3 length equals 12 residues. V lost 0 bases to trimming and J lost 7 bases, with 6 bases between them. The CDR3 nucleotides are TGTGCCAGCAGTTACTCTATCTCTGGCTACACCTTC. It is translated as CASSYSISGYTF.

The gene calls are TRBV11-2 and TRBJ1-4, with 7 nucleotides matching TRBD1. Germline-derived CDR1 and CDR2 are SGHAT and FQNNGV. V dropped 5 bases and J dropped 8; count of bases not matched to a gene: 5. The CDR3 has 13 residues. The CDR3 region is CASSGQVAEKLFF. In nucleotides, the CDR3 is TGTGCCAGCAGCGGACAGGTCGCCGAAAAACTGTTTTTT. The full variable domain, completed using reference TRBV11-2 and TRBJ1-4, is EAGVAQSPRYKIIEKRQSVAFWCNPISGHATLYWYQQILGQGPKLLIQFQNNGVVDDSQLPKDRFSAERLKGVDSTLKIQPAKLEDSAVYLCASSGQVAEKLFFGSGTQLSVL.

The CDR3 nucleotides are TGTGCCAGCAGCGTAGGGACCGTGGGGAGGTACACCTTC. It translates to CASSVGTVGRYTF. This chain joins TRBV9 and TRBJ1-2; D is unresolved. Germline V gives CDR1 SGDLS, CDR2 YYNGEE. This CDR3 spans 13 amino acids. Trimming cost V 0 bases and J 11 bases, with 14 bases left between them.

The chain has TRBV7-9 and TRBJ1-2; 8 nucleotides align to TRBD1. The CDR3 loop spans 16 amino acids. Germline CDR1 SEHNR, CDR2 FQNEAQ (reference sequence). J was trimmed by 2 bases and V by 6 bases; bases with no gene match: 11. The CDR3 reads CASRPPVTGDNYGYTF. The CDR3 DNA is TGTGCCAGCAGACCCCCCGTGACAGGGGACAACTATGGCTACACCTTC. Combining the CDR3 with reference TRBV7-9 and TRBJ1-2 gives the whole variable domain DTGVSQNPRHKITKRGQNVTFRCDPISEHNRLYWYRQTLGQGPEFLTYFQNEAQLEKSRLLSDRFSAERPKGSFSTLEIQRTEQGDSAMYLCASRPPVTGDNYGYTFGSGTRLTVV.

This clone was counted once. The rearrangement joins TRBV4-1 to TRBJ2-3; 8 bases map to TRBD2. CDR1 and CDR2 (germline): MGHRA, YSYEKL. Trimming at V came to 0 bases and at J to 0 bases, leaving 14 bases not matched to a gene. The CDR3 sequence is 20 residues long. CDR3 region: CASSQDFRASGGTSTDTQYF. The CDR3 DNA reads TGCGCCAGCAGCCAAGATTTTCGGGCCAGCGGGGGAACTAGCACAGATACGCAGTATTTT.

The chain uses TRBV27 and TRBJ1-1; D unclear. The germline CDR1 and CDR2 sequences are MNHEY and SMNVEV (reference sequence). Trimming took 6 bases from V and 5 from J, leaving 19 bases between them. The CDR3 has 15 amino acids. CDR3 sequence: CASSFDSNDMTEAFF. Here the CDR3 DNA reads TGTGCCAGCAGCTTTGACTCAAACGATATGACTGAAGCTTTCTTT.

This chain's CDR3 is CASSRTGIVSGNTIYF. The DNA for the CDR3 is TGTGCCAGCAGCCGGACAGGGATCGTCTCTGGAAACACCATATATTTT. V is TRBV3-1 (or the pseudogene TRBV3-2) and J is TRBJ1-3; TRBD1 aligns across 8 bases. This CDR3 spans 16 amino acids. Germline V gives CDR1 LGHDT, CDR2 YNNKEL (reference sequence). V gave up 4 bases and J gave up 0 bases; unmatched junction bases: 5.

The V and J genes are TRBV7-9 and TRBJ1-1, with D perhaps matching TRBD1 (6 bases). The germline V gene has CDR1 SEHNR and CDR2 FQNEAQ (reference sequence). CDR3 size: 15 residues. Trimming stripped 6 bases from V and 5 bases from J, with 19 bases between. CDR3 nucleotide sequence: TGTGCCAGCAGGAACCTTCAGGGGCAGGGGACTGAAGCTTTCTTT. It codes for CASRNLQGQGTEAFF. The entire variable domain, with the rest obtained from reference TRBV7-9 and TRBJ1-1, is as follows: DTGVSQNPRHKITKRGQNVTFRCDPISEHNRLYWYRQTLGQGPEFLTYFQNEAQLEKSRLLSDRFSAERPKGSFSTLEIQRTEQGDSAMYLCASRNLQGQGTEAFFGQGTRLTVV.

The chain is built from TRBV6-2 or TRBV6-3 and TRBJ1-1; tentative D call: TRBD1 (5 bases). Germline V gene sequence: CDR1 MNHEY, CDR2 SVGEGT. Trimming left V 2 bases short and J 2 bases short, with 9 bases between. This CDR3 comprises 14 residues. CDR3 nucleotide sequence: TGTGCCAGCAGTTACGGCGGGACTAACACTGAAGCTTTCTTT. Protein: CASSYGGTNTEAFF.

The chain is built from TRBV18 and TRBJ2-3; possibly TRBD1 for D (5 bases). V lost 3 bases and J lost 2, with 9 bases in between. The CDR3 contains 14 residues. Germline V gene data show CDR1 as KGHSH and CDR2 as LQKENI. The CDR3 nucleotides read TGTGCCAGCTCACCCCCAGGGTCCACAGATACGCAGTATTTT. Protein product: CASSPPGSTDTQYF. Looking up the rest from reference TRBV18 and TRBJ2-3 gives the full variable domain: NAGVMQNPRHLVRRRGQEARLRCSPMKGHSHVYWYRQLPEEGLKFMVYLQKENIIDESGMPKERFSAEFPKEGPSILRIQQVVRGDSAAYFCASSPPGSTDTQYFGPGTRLTVL.